These T cell receptor beta chains were read from a single sample in a study of blood T cell repertoires in COVID-19. This table comes from immunoSEQ multiplex PCR, and its TCRdb copy is limited to in-frame clones, with some not included. The table includes some 64,000 clones, more than 60% detected once. The specimen was peripheral blood. The receptors were sampled from a man aged 60 to 75 with acute or convalescent COVID-19. Each CDR3 is given with its conserved first and last residue. A D gene is named only where the DNA matches it firmly. Clone size appears in some rows only: once, few, many, or a class for an expanded clone.

J gene: TRBJ1-2
D gene: .
V gene: TRBV2
clone size: .
CDR3 DNA: TGTGCCAGCAGTTCAGGCAGGGCAGATGGCTACACCTTC
CDR3 protein: CASSSGRADGYTF

J gene: TRBJ2-7
D gene: .
V gene: TRBV21-1
clone size: few
CDR3 DNA: TGTGCCAGCAGCAAAGCGCTGAGGCCTAGCGGGATCTACGAGCAGTACTTC
CDR3 protein: CASSKALRPSGIYEQYF

J gene: TRBJ1-5
D gene: TRBD1
V gene: TRBV30
clone size: .
CDR3 DNA: TGTGCCTGGGGACAGGGCAATCAGCCCCAGCATTTT
CDR3 protein: CAWGQGNQPQHF

J gene: TRBJ1-6
D gene: .
V gene: TRBV7-2
clone size: .
CDR3 DNA: TGTGCCAGCAGCCGTGTGTCGGACACGCGGAATTCACCCCTCCACTTT
CDR3 protein: CASSRVSDTRNSPLHF

J gene: TRBJ2-7
D gene: .
V gene: TRBV29-1
clone size: .
CDR3 DNA: TGCAGCGGTGGAAGGGGTTTTCCCTACGAGCAGTACTTC
CDR3 protein: CSGGRGFPYEQYF

J gene: TRBJ2-7
D gene: TRBD1
V gene: TRBV7-9
clone size: .
CDR3 DNA: TGTGCCAGCAGCTTCGACAGGGCTTACGAGCAGTACTTC
CDR3 protein: CASSFDRAYEQYF

J gene: TRBJ2-1
D gene: .
V gene: TRBV20-1
clone size: once
CDR3 DNA: TGCAGTGGGTGGGCCTGGAATGAGCAGTTCTTC
CDR3 protein: CSGWAWNEQFF

J gene: TRBJ2-7
D gene: .
V gene: TRBV27
clone size: .
CDR3 DNA: TGTGCCAGCAGCCCCACAGGGATCTACGAGCAGTACTTC
CDR3 protein: CASSPTGIYEQYF

J gene: TRBJ2-1
D gene: TRBD1
V gene: TRBV19
clone size: .
CDR3 DNA: TGTGCCAGTAGTACAAGGACAGGGGGCGTCTACAATGAGCAGTTCTTC
CDR3 protein: CASSTRTGGVYNEQFF

J gene: TRBJ2-6
D gene: .
V gene: TRBV2
clone size: .
CDR3 DNA: TGTGCCAGCAGTGATTACCGGTCTGGGGCCAACGTCCTGACTTTC
CDR3 protein: CASSDYRSGANVLTF

J gene: TRBJ2-2
D gene: TRBD2
V gene: TRBV11-2
clone size: .
CDR3 DNA: TGTGCCAGCAGCTTAGTGCTCGGACTAGCTTCCGGGGAGCTGTTTTTT
CDR3 protein: CASSLVLGLASGELFF

J gene: TRBJ1-2
D gene: .
V gene: TRBV19
clone size: .
CDR3 DNA: TGTGCCAGTAGTAGGAGGACCGCCTATGGCTACACCTTC
CDR3 protein: CASSRRTAYGYTF

J gene: TRBJ2-7
D gene: TRBD2
V gene: TRBV7-2
clone size: .
CDR3 DNA: TGTGCCAGCAGCTTATCCCGGACTAGCCACGAGCAGTACTTC
CDR3 protein: CASSLSRTSHEQYF

J gene: TRBJ1-4
D gene: TRBD1
V gene: TRBV15
clone size: once
CDR3 DNA: TGTGCCACCAGCAGGACAGGGGGCGTTGAAAAACTGTTTTTT
CDR3 protein: CATSRTGGVEKLFF

J gene: TRBJ2-1
D gene: TRBD1
V gene: TRBV6-5
clone size: .
CDR3 DNA: TGTGCCAGCAGACAGACCAACAGGGGTAGTCAGTTCTTC
CDR3 protein: CASRQTNRGSQFF

J gene: TRBJ1-4
D gene: .
V gene: TRBV7-9
clone size: .
CDR3 DNA: TGTGCCAGCAGCAGAAAGGGGGCAACTAATGAAAAACTGTTTTTT
CDR3 protein: CASSRKGATNEKLFF

J gene: TRBJ1-2
D gene: .
V gene: TRBV27
clone size: .
CDR3 DNA: TGTGCCAGCAGTTTACCGGGAGGCTATGGCTACACCTTC
CDR3 protein: CASSLPGGYGYTF

J gene: TRBJ1-4
D gene: .
V gene: TRBV19
clone size: .
CDR3 DNA: TGTGCCAGTAGTATAGTGGCAGGGATAGGTGGTGAAAAACTGTTTTTT
CDR3 protein: CASSIVAGIGGEKLFF

J gene: TRBJ1-2
D gene: .
V gene: TRBV5-6
clone size: .
CDR3 DNA: TGTGCCAGCAGCCCATCGGTCGTCGTCTATGGCTACACCTTC
CDR3 protein: CASSPSVVVYGYTF

J gene: TRBJ1-3
D gene: TRBD1
V gene: TRBV6-5
clone size: once
CDR3 DNA: TGTGCCAGCAGTCCGGGACAGAGCTCTGGAAACACCATATATTTT
CDR3 protein: CASSPGQSSGNTIYF

J gene: TRBJ2-7
D gene: TRBD2
V gene: TRBV19
clone size: .
CDR3 DNA: TGTGCCAGTAGTTTGGGACTAGCGGGAGCCCCATCCGCCTACGAGCAGTACTTC
CDR3 protein: CASSLGLAGAPSAYEQYF

J gene: TRBJ2-5
D gene: TRBD2
V gene: TRBV29-1
clone size: .
CDR3 DNA: TGCAGCGTTGGGCCTAGCGGACAAGAGACCCAGTACTTC
CDR3 protein: CSVGPSGQETQYF

J gene: TRBJ1-2
D gene: TRBD1
V gene: TRBV7-8
clone size: few
CDR3 DNA: TGTGCCAGCAGCTTAGAGGGACAGATATATGGCTACACCTTC
CDR3 protein: CASSLEGQIYGYTF

J gene: TRBJ2-5
D gene: .
V gene: TRBV11-2
clone size: .
CDR3 DNA: TGTGCCAGCAGCTTAGAATGGCAGTATCAAGAGACCCAGTACTTC
CDR3 protein: CASSLEWQYQETQYF

J gene: TRBJ2-7
D gene: .
V gene: TRBV30
clone size: once
CDR3 DNA: TGTGCCTGGAGAGAAACAGGGAGACCCTACGAGCAGTACTTC
CDR3 protein: CAWRETGRPYEQYF

J gene: TRBJ1-1
D gene: TRBD1
V gene: TRBV10-3
clone size: .
CDR3 DNA: TGTGCCAGCGGGGACAGTACAAACACTGAAGCTTTCTTT
CDR3 protein: CASGDSTNTEAFF

J gene: TRBJ2-2
D gene: .
V gene: TRBV4-2
clone size: .
CDR3 DNA: TGTGCCAGCAGCCAGCACACAGAACAGAACACCGGGGAGCTGTTTTTT
CDR3 protein: CASSQHTEQNTGELFF

J gene: TRBJ1-2
D gene: .
V gene: TRBV4-1
clone size: once
CDR3 DNA: TGCGCCAGCAGCCAAGAGCAGACTTTTAACTATGGCTACACCTTC
CDR3 protein: CASSQEQTFNYGYTF

J gene: TRBJ2-2
D gene: TRBD2
V gene: TRBV4-3
clone size: .
CDR3 DNA: TGCGCCAGCAGCCAAGATCGGGGCGGGAGGACCGGGGAGCTGTTTTTT
CDR3 protein: CASSQDRGGRTGELFF

J gene: TRBJ1-1
D gene: .
V gene: TRBV5-4
clone size: few
CDR3 DNA: TGTGCCAGCAGCTCGACAGTGAACTCTGAAGCTTTCTTT
CDR3 protein: CASSSTVNSEAFF

J gene: TRBJ1-5
D gene: .
V gene: TRBV2
clone size: .
CDR3 DNA: TGTGCCAGCAGTGAAGCGTCGGTATACAATCAGCCCCAGCATTTT
CDR3 protein: CASSEASVYNQPQHF

J gene: TRBJ2-7
D gene: .
V gene: TRBV5-1
clone size: .
CDR3 DNA: TGCGCCAGCAGCTTGGCCGGGAGCCCCTACGAGCAGTACTTC
CDR3 protein: CASSLAGSPYEQYF

J gene: TRBJ2-5
D gene: TRBD1
V gene: TRBV19
clone size: few
CDR3 DNA: TGTGCCAGTAGTATTGGGGCGGGACAGGGGGCAGGAGAGACCCAGTACTTC
CDR3 protein: CASSIGAGQGAGETQYF

J gene: TRBJ2-7
D gene: .
V gene: TRBV5-4
clone size: once
CDR3 DNA: TGTGCCAGCAGCCTCCCCTACGAGCAGTACTTC
CDR3 protein: CASSLPYEQYF

J gene: TRBJ2-1
D gene: .
V gene: TRBV15
clone size: .
CDR3 DNA: TGTGCCACCAGCGGTTTAAGGGGCAGCTACAATGAGCAGTTCTTC
CDR3 protein: CATSGLRGSYNEQFF

J gene: TRBJ2-1
D gene: TRBD2
V gene: TRBV2
clone size: .
CDR3 DNA: TGTGCCAGCAGTGGGACTAGCGGACAATACAATGAGCAGTTCTTC
CDR3 protein: CASSGTSGQYNEQFF

J gene: TRBJ2-7
D gene: .
V gene: TRBV6-5
clone size: once
CDR3 DNA: TGTGCCAGCCTAGGGGGTAACCCCTACGAGCAGTACTTC
CDR3 protein: CASLGGNPYEQYF

J gene: TRBJ2-2
D gene: .
V gene: TRBV10-1
clone size: .
CDR3 DNA: TGCGCCAGCGGGCAGAACACCGGGGAGCTGTTTTTT
CDR3 protein: CASGQNTGELFF

J gene: TRBJ2-7
D gene: TRBD2
V gene: TRBV6-5
clone size: .
CDR3 DNA: TGTGCCAGCAGGGGGACTATTCCCGGGGAGCAGTACTTC
CDR3 protein: CASRGTIPGEQYF

J gene: TRBJ2-1
D gene: .
V gene: TRBV11-1
clone size: .
CDR3 DNA: TGTGCCAGCAGCTTAGGACAGGGAGGCAATGAGCAGTTCTTC
CDR3 protein: CASSLGQGGNEQFF

J gene: TRBJ2-2
D gene: TRBD2
V gene: TRBV19
clone size: .
CDR3 DNA: TGTGCCAGTAGTGGCGGGAGTGATCGGGCCGGGGAGCTGTTTTTT
CDR3 protein: CASSGGSDRAGELFF

J gene: TRBJ2-5
D gene: .
V gene: TRBV7-2
clone size: .
CDR3 DNA: TGTGCCAGCAGCTTTGACTTGCATGAAGAGACCCAGTACTTC
CDR3 protein: CASSFDLHEETQYF

J gene: TRBJ2-7
D gene: TRBD2
V gene: TRBV27
clone size: many
CDR3 DNA: TGTGCCACCGCGCGACTAGCGGGCCCCTACGAGCAGTACTTC
CDR3 protein: CATARLAGPYEQYF

J gene: TRBJ1-1
D gene: .
V gene: TRBV9
clone size: few
CDR3 DNA: TGTGCCAGCAGCGTCTTCCAGGCGAACACTGAAGCTTTCTTT
CDR3 protein: CASSVFQANTEAFF

J gene: TRBJ1-2
D gene: .
V gene: TRBV18
clone size: .
CDR3 DNA: TGTGCCAGCTCCCCATTCGGACAGTCTAACTATGGCTACACCTTC
CDR3 protein: CASSPFGQSNYGYTF

J gene: TRBJ2-1
D gene: TRBD2
V gene: TRBV7-7
clone size: .
CDR3 DNA: TGTGCTAGCAGCCCGGGACTAGCGGGAGGTGGCAATGAGCAGTTCTTC
CDR3 protein: CASSPGLAGGGNEQFF

J gene: TRBJ1-2
D gene: TRBD1
V gene: TRBV9
clone size: few
CDR3 DNA: TGTGCCAGCAGCGACGGGACAGGGGGCGGTGGCTACACCTTC
CDR3 protein: CASSDGTGGGGYTF

J gene: TRBJ2-2
D gene: .
V gene: TRBV2
clone size: .
CDR3 DNA: TGTGCCAGCACCGAGCGTTCGAACACCGGGGAGCTGTTTTTT
CDR3 protein: CASTERSNTGELFF